This T cell receptor (beta chain) was captured in a study of cytotoxic CD8 clonotypes in ibrutinib-treated CLL. Study-wide context: Over 9 relapsed/refractory, more than 14 treatment-naive; about 17 IGHV unmutated.

Whole-study results and caveats: Contraction or stability on treatment characterized the public clonotypes, which were uncommon. Baseline clonality exceeded age-matched healthy donors and tracked circulating CD8+ T-cell counts.

Sequencing was designed to attain a depth spanning 1 in 200,000 to 1 in 1 million T cells. Libraries were prepared by immunoSEQ multiplex PCR; TCRdb keeps only in-frame clonotypes and omits some of them. The sample consists of about 130,000 clones, 76% of them appearing once. This clone appeared a single time. What it binds is not known. The CDR3 covers 14 residues. J lost 8 bases, V lost 0 bases, and 6 bases had no gene match. The germline gives CDR1 KGHSH, CDR2 LQKENI. The sequence was obtained from a human donor with chronic lymphocytic leukemia. The sequenced sample was PBMCs, obtained after 24 months of ibrutinib treatment. The rearrangement joins TRBV18 to TRBJ1-2; 7 bases are a match to TRBD1. The CDR3, as DNA: TGTGCCAGCTCACCACCGGACAGGTGGGGGGGCTACACCTTC. As protein: CASSPPDRWGGYTF.